One and the same sample provided the 7 T cell receptor beta chains below, sequenced in a study of CD8 T cells in ankylosing spondylitis. MiXCR, run by TCRdb on the 5' RACE reads, gives a single entry per CDR3 protein. Of roughly 700,000 distinct CDR3 sequences listed, roughly 19% are singletons. General observations from the study: One TCR beta motif, made up of several highly homologous variants, appeared characteristic of ankylosing spondylitis blood.

These receptors' targets are unknown. The sequenced sample was blood, either unsorted or a sorted T cell fraction (not recorded which). The source is a male donor with ankylosing spondylitis.

The sample holds a few counts of this clonotype. V usage is TRBV28 and J usage is TRBJ2-3; D remains unclear. V lost 3 bases and J lost 0, with 16 bases in between. The CDR3 extends over 17 amino acids. The germline V gene encodes CDR1 MDHEN and CDR2 SYDVKM. The CDR3 loop reads CASSFPLSVHSTDTQYF. The CDR3 DNA is TGTGCCAGCAGTTTTCCCCTAAGCGTTCATAGCACAGATACGCAGTATTTT.

The chain links TRBV29-1 to TRBJ2-7; D not certain. The CDR3 is made up of 13 amino acids. V was clipped by 2 bases and J by 2 bases, with 10 bases between them. CDR1 is SQVTM and CDR2 is ANQGSEA in the germline V gene. The CDR3 coding sequence is TGCAGCGTTGAAATGGGCGCTGCCTACGAGCAGTACTTC. It encodes CSVEMGAAYEQYF.

This clonotype was found many times. V gene TRBV12-3 or TRBV12-4 combines with J gene TRBJ2-2; D gene ambiguous. The CDR3 runs to 13 residues. V shed 5 bases and J shed 1 base, with 5 bases lying between them. CDR3 coding DNA: TGTGCCAGCAGTAAACAGAACACCGGGGAGCTGTTTTTT. It specifies CASSKQNTGELFF.

This chain connects TRBV5-3 to TRBJ1-2; 9 bases fit TRBD1. TRBV5-3 is flagged as an ORF with uncertain function. Trimming took 0 bases from V and 4 from J; bases not matched to a gene: 10. The length of the CDR3 is 17 residues. The CDR3, as DNA: TGTGCCAGAAGCTTGGTCTCCGCCGGGACAGGGACCTATGGCTACACCTTC. This gives the protein CARSLVSAGTGTYGYTF.

This clonotype occurred a few times. The V call is TRBV20-1, the J call TRBJ1-3; 12 positions match TRBD1. This CDR3 contains 17 residues. The junction had 3 bases not matched to a gene; V was cut back by 0 bases and J by 0 bases. The germline CDR1 and CDR2 sequences are DFQATT and SNEGSKA (reference sequence). CDR3 region: CSARDGDRGLSGNTIYF. DNA for the CDR3: TGCAGTGCTAGAGATGGGGACAGGGGGCTCTCTGGAAACACCATATATTTT.

The CDR3 DNA sequence: TGCAGTGCACCCAGGGGAGGGACCGGGGAGCTGTTTTTT. This gives the protein CSAPRGGTGELFF. The chain joins TRBV20-1 to TRBJ2-2; the D gene is possibly TRBD2 (7 bases). Germline-derived CDR1 and CDR2 are DFQATT and SNEGSKA (reference sequence). V was clipped by 6 bases and J by 5 bases, with 13 bases between them. The length of the CDR3 is 13 residues.

This clonotype has only a few counts. The V and J genes are TRBV29-1 and TRBJ2-3, with D uncertain. CDR1 and CDR2 from the germline V gene are SQVTM and ANQGSEA. The CDR3 spans 12 residues. V lost 2 bases to trimming and J lost 4 bases, with 7 bases between them. The CDR3 region is CSVESAPDTQYF. In DNA, the CDR3 is TGCAGCGTTGAATCTGCCCCAGATACGCAGTATTTT.